This is a list of T cell receptor beta chains from one sample in a study of blood T cells in healthy people across ages. MiXCR was run by TCRdb on the 5' RACE reads, yielding one entry per CDR3 protein. The table has roughly 1.5 million distinct CDR3 sequences, 40% to 45% seen once. The sequencing input was blood. The receptor set was obtained from a woman aged 18-29 years in good health. The CDR3 runs from the conserved cysteine through the conserved F or W. The order of the fields is J gene, clone size, V gene, D gene, CDR3 DNA, CDR3 protein. D genes are given only for firm matches. Size tells how often a clone was seen (once, few, many) or the class of an expanded clone, and some rows leave it out.

TRBJ2-7 | - | TRBV2 | TRBD2 | TGTGCCAGCAGTGAATATGGGACTAGCGCCTACGAGCAGTACTTC | CASSEYGTSAYEQYF
TRBJ2-1 | - | TRBV5-6 | - | TGTGCCAGCAGCGTATCCTTAAGAGACAATGAGCAGTTCTTC | CASSVSLRDNEQFF
TRBJ1-2 | many | TRBV25-1 | TRBD1 | TGTGCCAGCAGAGGGACAGACTATGGCTACACCTTC | CASRGTDYGYTF
TRBJ1-2 | few | TRBV14 | - | TGTGCCAGCGCCGCGGGGCGGGTGACTAACTATGGCTACACCTTC | CASAAGRVTNYGYTF
TRBJ2-6 | few | TRBV5-1 | - | TGCGCCAGCAAATACTCAGGGGCCAACGTCCTGACTTTC | CASKYSGANVLTF
TRBJ2-3 | - | TRBV5-1 | TRBD2 | TGCGCCAGCAGCGTAGCGGGGGGAGTAGATACGCAGTATTTT | CASSVAGGVDTQYF
TRBJ2-5 | - | TRBV7-2 | TRBD2 | TGTGCCAGCAGCTTAAGGGTTAGCGGGGGGTGGGAGACCCAGTACTTC | CASSLRVSGGWETQYF
TRBJ2-1 | - | TRBV5-1 | TRBD1 | TGCGCCAGCAGCTACTTACAGGGGGCCTACAATGAGCAGTTCTTC | CASSYLQGAYNEQFF
TRBJ2-7 | once | TRBV12-3/TRBV12-4 | - | TGTGCCAGCAGACCGGTTTCGGGGCGGAATGAGCAGTACTTC | CASRPVSGRNEQYF
TRBJ1-1 | - | TRBV7-9 | - | TGTGCCAGCAGCTCAAGGTTGGTACAGGGCACTGAAGCTTTCTTT | CASSSRLVQGTEAFF
TRBJ2-7 | few | TRBV2 | - | TGTGCCAGCAGACACAAAGCAGTAGTGGGCGAGCAGTACTTC | CASRHKAVVGEQYF
TRBJ2-7 | few | TRBV7-9 | - | TGTGCCAGCACCTCAGCCGGCTACGAGCAGTACTTC | CASTSAGYEQYF
TRBJ2-3 | few | TRBV6-5 | - | TGTGCCAGCAGCCCCTCCCGGACAGCGCGGTATTTT | CASSPSRTARYF